The subject of this entry is one T cell receptor (beta chain). The antigen is not known. The source of the sample is a study of cytomegalovirus exposure and HLA in healthy donors. Whole-study findings and limits: Some highly shared sequence variants likely arose as a pipeline artifact. Links to common viral pathogens appeared, in a later analysis, for several of the most significant clusters.

The primer mix had 60 Vbeta and 13 Jbeta primers. Generated by immunoSEQ multiplex PCR, the TCRdb table keeps only in-frame clones and is missing some. The sample lists approximately 150,000 clones; approximately 70% were seen once. This CDR3 contains 14 residues. Trimming shortened V by 5 bases and J by 4 bases, and 12 bases separated the two germline ends. Germline-derived CDR1 and CDR2 are SGHTA and FQGTGA. The chain combines TRBV7-3 with TRBJ1-5, with D unresolved. Sequencing used PBMCs. The clonotype was recovered from a young woman in good health and CMV-seronegative. The CDR3 loop is CASSPERLNQPQHF. The CDR3, as DNA: TGTGCCAGCAGCCCTGAACGGTTAAATCAGCCCCAGCATTTT.